The clone carrying this TCR beta chain was counted only a few times. Trimming removed 3 bases from V and 3 bases from J; junction bases left unmatched: 7. CDR3 length: 16 amino acids. Germline V CDR1 and CDR2: SGHRS, YFSETQ. These data originate in a study of cytomegalovirus exposure and HLA in healthy donors. Study at large: Unique TCR beta sequences numbering approximately 120 million came from about 179 million T cells in an earlier analysis.

The PCR used 60 Vbeta and 13 Jbeta primers. Per the original data handling: The authors later counted 75 million to 90 million unique TCR beta chains, 9 million to 14 million of them shared. Some clones are missing from TCRdb's copy, which holds only in-frame ones; the method was immunoSEQ multiplex PCR. V and J calls and clone size are given by that table; D and trimming were obtained from the DNA. The sample lists some 200,000 clones, around 77% seen once, with roughly 3% in the top ten. The receptor comes from a woman younger than 45 in good health and CMV-seronegative. The chain has TRBV5-1 and TRBJ2-2, with TRBD1 matching over 8 bases. The sample comprised PBMCs. CDR3 DNA sequence: TGCGCCAGCAGCTCAGAGGGACAGGCGTACACCGGGGAGCTGTTTTTT. Amino acid sequence: CASSSEGQAYTGELFF.